The text below deals with one TCR beta chain. Its antigen is unknown. This CDR3 has 13 amino acids. V shed 3 bases and J shed 7 bases, with 10 bases lying between them. Germline V gives CDR1 MDHEN, CDR2 SYDVKM. In replicate PCRs of sorted subsets, about 220 ng DNA, roughly 27,000 T cell genomes, was used. The data were produced by immunoSEQ multiplex PCR, yet TCRdb's version contains in-frame clones alone and is incomplete. The table includes about 610,000 clones, 95% to 97% detected once. As defined, naive CD8 cells were CD45RO-negative and positively selected for CCR7, with terminally differentiated effector memory CD45RA+ cells excluded. The donors were adults (healthy and HIV-negative) with no recent acute infections or vaccinations. These data belong to a study of shared clonotypes between healthy human individuals. Study-level information: CD4 naive cells filled three plates per donor, CD4 memory three, CD8 naive two and CD8 memory one.

General study points: A handful of donors had around 5% of their naive CD4 clonotypes in common.

Source material: naive CD8+ T cells sorted from blood. The source of this sequence is a woman aged 25 to 45 in good health. The rearrangement uses TRBV28 and TRBJ1-5; TRBD1 is a possible D gene (5 bases). CDR3 DNA sequence: TGTGCCAGCAGTTTCCTGTGGGGGCAGCCCCAGCATTTT. It translates to CASSFLWGQPQHF.